Here is one T cell receptor beta chain with its context. All enrollees were about 18 to 100 years old and from roughly 22 US areas. Unmatched junction bases numbered 4, after V lost 4 bases and J lost 3 bases. The CDR3 loop spans 15 amino acids. The germline CDR1 and CDR2 sequences are SGDLS and YYNGEE. The data originate from a study of blood T cell repertoires in COVID-19. The overall study: Nucleic acid was either cDNA or gDNA, and it came from T cells, B-cell-depleted T cells, or PBMCs.

TCRdb keeps only in-frame clones here, not all; method: immunoSEQ multiplex PCR. The sample has approximately 250,000 clones, just under 90% seen once. The sample taken for sequencing was PBMCs or T cells enriched from blood (not recorded which). The receptor was derived from a woman in her thirties with acute COVID-19. The chain combines TRBV9 with TRBJ2-3; 11 positions match TRBD2. Written as DNA, the CDR3 is TGTGCCAGCAGCCCGACTAGCGGGATGACAGATACGCAGTATTTT. Protein sequence: CASSPTSGMTDTQYF.